A selection of T cell receptor beta chains follows, all from one sample in a study of blood T cell repertoires in COVID-19. TCRdb's table, derived via immunoSEQ multiplex PCR, lists solely in-frame clones and lacks some. The table shows under 300,000 clones, with less than 90% occurring only once. Sequencing was done on a sample of peripheral blood. The receptor source for this set is a woman in her 70s with COVID-19, enrolled during active disease. The CDR3 runs from the conserved cysteine through the conserved F or W. The order of the fields is J gene, D gene, clone size, V gene, CDR3 protein, CDR3 DNA. The D gene is left open where the match is weak. Clone size is stated in some rows and not others, as once, few, many or a class when expanded.

J gene: TRBJ1-6
D gene: TRBD1
clone size: NA
V gene: TRBV18
CDR3 protein: CASSLPGTANSPLHF
CDR3 DNA: TGTGCCAGCTCTCTTCCCGGGACAGCAAATTCACCCCTCCACTTT

J gene: TRBJ2-2
D gene: NA
clone size: NA
V gene: TRBV19
CDR3 protein: CASSVPLGNANTGELFF
CDR3 DNA: TGTGCCAGTAGTGTTCCGCTAGGCAACGCGAACACCGGGGAGCTGTTTTTT

J gene: TRBJ1-1
D gene: NA
clone size: NA
V gene: TRBV2
CDR3 protein: CASSEVAGGTEAFF
CDR3 DNA: TGTGCCAGCAGTGAGGTGGCTGGGGGGACTGAAGCTTTCTTT

J gene: TRBJ1-3
D gene: TRBD1
clone size: NA
V gene: TRBV3-1/TRBV3-2
CDR3 protein: CASSPGQGGTIYF
CDR3 DNA: TGTGCCAGCAGTCCGGGACAGGGGGGCACCATATATTTT

J gene: TRBJ2-3
D gene: NA
clone size: NA
V gene: TRBV30
CDR3 protein: CAWRESTDTQYF
CDR3 DNA: TGTGCCTGGAGGGAGAGCACAGATACGCAGTATTTT

J gene: TRBJ1-2
D gene: TRBD1
clone size: once
V gene: TRBV19
CDR3 protein: CASSIWDRDGYTF
CDR3 DNA: TGTGCCAGTAGTATATGGGACAGGGATGGCTACACCTTC

J gene: TRBJ1-2
D gene: NA
clone size: NA
V gene: TRBV7-6
CDR3 protein: CASSSGQPGSGYTF
CDR3 DNA: TGTGCCAGCAGCTCGGGACAACCTGGAAGTGGCTACACCTTC

J gene: TRBJ2-7
D gene: TRBD1
clone size: NA
V gene: TRBV2
CDR3 protein: CASSEIRGRYEQYF
CDR3 DNA: TGTGCCAGCAGTGAAATCAGGGGGCGGTACGAGCAGTACTTC

J gene: TRBJ2-1
D gene: NA
clone size: few
V gene: TRBV15
CDR3 protein: CATSGAYNEQFF
CDR3 DNA: TGTGCCACCAGCGGAGCATACAATGAGCAGTTCTTC

J gene: TRBJ2-2
D gene: TRBD1
clone size: once
V gene: TRBV19
CDR3 protein: CASSLWTGVGSTGELFF
CDR3 DNA: TGTGCCAGTAGTTTATGGACAGGGGTGGGGTCGACCGGGGAGCTGTTTTTT

J gene: TRBJ2-7
D gene: NA
clone size: NA
V gene: TRBV6-5
CDR3 protein: CASSYSRDSSYEQYF
CDR3 DNA: TGTGCCAGCAGTTACTCGAGAGACAGTTCATACGAGCAGTACTTC

J gene: TRBJ1-1
D gene: NA
clone size: NA
V gene: TRBV5-1
CDR3 protein: CASSLLGPNTEAFF
CDR3 DNA: TGCGCCAGCAGCTTACTCGGTCCGAACACTGAAGCTTTCTTT

J gene: TRBJ2-7
D gene: NA
clone size: NA
V gene: TRBV21-1
CDR3 protein: CASSIGTAVEGEQYF
CDR3 DNA: TGTGCCAGCAGCATCGGAACCGCGGTAGAAGGCGAGCAGTACTTC

J gene: TRBJ1-3
D gene: NA
clone size: once
V gene: TRBV7-7
CDR3 protein: CASSLREGAGNTIYF
CDR3 DNA: TGTGCCAGCAGCTTAAGGGAGGGGGCTGGAAACACCATATATTTT

J gene: TRBJ1-5
D gene: TRBD1
clone size: few
V gene: TRBV5-1
CDR3 protein: CASSFYGTAGEPQHF
CDR3 DNA: TGCGCCAGCAGCTTCTACGGGACAGCCGGGGAGCCCCAGCATTTT